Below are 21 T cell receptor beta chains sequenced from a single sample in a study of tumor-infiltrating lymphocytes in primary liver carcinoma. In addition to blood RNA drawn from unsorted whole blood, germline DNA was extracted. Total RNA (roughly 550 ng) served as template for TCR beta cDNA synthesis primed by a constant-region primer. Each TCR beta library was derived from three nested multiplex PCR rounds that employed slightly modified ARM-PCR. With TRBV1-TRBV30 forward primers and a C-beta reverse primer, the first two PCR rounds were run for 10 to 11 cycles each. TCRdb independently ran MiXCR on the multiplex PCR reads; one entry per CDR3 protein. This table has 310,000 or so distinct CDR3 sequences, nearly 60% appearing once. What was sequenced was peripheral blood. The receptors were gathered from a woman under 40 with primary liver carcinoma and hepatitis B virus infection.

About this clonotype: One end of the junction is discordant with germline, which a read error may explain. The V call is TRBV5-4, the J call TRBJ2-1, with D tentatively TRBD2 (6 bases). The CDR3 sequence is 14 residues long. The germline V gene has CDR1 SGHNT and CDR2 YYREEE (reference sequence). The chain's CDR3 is CACSLGLSPGEQFF. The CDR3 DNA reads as TGTGCCTGCAGCCTGGGACTCTCCCCGGGTGAGCAGTTCTTC.

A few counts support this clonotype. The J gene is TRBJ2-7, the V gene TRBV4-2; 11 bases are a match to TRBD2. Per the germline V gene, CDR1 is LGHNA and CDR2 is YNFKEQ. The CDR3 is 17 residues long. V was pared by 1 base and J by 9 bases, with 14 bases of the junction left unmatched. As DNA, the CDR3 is TGTGCCAGCAGCCAAGGCGTGACTAGCGGGACTACCCGCGGGCAGTACTTC. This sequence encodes CASSQGVTSGTTRGQYF.

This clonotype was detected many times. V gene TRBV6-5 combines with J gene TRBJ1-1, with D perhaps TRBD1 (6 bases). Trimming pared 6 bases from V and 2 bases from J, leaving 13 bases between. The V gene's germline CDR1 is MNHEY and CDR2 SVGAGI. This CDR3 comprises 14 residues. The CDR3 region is CASRPGTLNTEAFF. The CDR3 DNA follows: TGTGCCAGCAGACCCGGGACACTCAACACTGAAGCTTTCTTT.

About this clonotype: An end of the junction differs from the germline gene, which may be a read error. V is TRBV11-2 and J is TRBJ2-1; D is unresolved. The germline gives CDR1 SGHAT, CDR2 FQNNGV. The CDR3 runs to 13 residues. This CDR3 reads CASSLSVVFEQLF. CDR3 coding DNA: TGTGCCAGCAGCCTAAGCGTAGTGTTTGAGCAGCTCTTC. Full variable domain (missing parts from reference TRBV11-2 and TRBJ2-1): EAGVAQSPRYKIIEKRQSVAFWCNPISGHATLYWYQQILGQGPKLLIQFQNNGVVDDSQLPKDRFSAERLKGVDSTLKIQPAKLEDSAVYLCASSLSVVFEQLFGPGTRLTVL.

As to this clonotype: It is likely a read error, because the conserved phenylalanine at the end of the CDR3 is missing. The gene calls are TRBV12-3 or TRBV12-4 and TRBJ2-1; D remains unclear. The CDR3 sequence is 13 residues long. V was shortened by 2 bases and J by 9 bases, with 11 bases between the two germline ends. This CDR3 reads CASSLPPHVEQFL. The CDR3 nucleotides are TGTGCCAGCAGTTTACCACCCCACGTTGAGCAGTTCTTA.

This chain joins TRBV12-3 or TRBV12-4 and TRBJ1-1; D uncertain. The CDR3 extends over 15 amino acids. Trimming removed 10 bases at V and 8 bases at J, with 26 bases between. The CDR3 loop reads CAIMHGVGPPREAFF. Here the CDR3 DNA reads TGTGCCATCATGCACGGCGTTGGACCCCCCCGCGAAGCTTTCTTT.

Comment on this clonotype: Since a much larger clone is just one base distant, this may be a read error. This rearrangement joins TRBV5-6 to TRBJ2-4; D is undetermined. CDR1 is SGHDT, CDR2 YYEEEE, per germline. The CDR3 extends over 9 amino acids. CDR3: CASSLTAGF. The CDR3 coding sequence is TGTGCCAGCAGCTTGACAGCTGGATTC. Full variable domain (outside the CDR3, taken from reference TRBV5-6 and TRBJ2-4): DAGVTQSPTHLIKTRGQQVTLRCSPKSGHDTVSWYQQALGQGPQFIFQYYEEEERQRGNFPDRFSGHQFPNYSSELNVNALLLGDSALYLCASSLTAGFGAGTRLSVL.

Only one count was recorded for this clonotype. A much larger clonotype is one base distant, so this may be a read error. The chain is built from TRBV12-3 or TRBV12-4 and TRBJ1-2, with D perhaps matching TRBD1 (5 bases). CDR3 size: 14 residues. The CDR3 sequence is CASSHDLGDIGYAF. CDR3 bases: TGTGCCAGCAGCCATGATCTAGGGGATATCGGCTACGCCTTC.

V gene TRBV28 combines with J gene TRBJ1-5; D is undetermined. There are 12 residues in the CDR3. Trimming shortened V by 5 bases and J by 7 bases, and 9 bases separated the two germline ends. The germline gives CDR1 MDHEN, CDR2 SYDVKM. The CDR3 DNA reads TGTGCCAGCAGTCAATCCCCACAGCCCCAGCATTTT. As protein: CASSQSPQPQHF.

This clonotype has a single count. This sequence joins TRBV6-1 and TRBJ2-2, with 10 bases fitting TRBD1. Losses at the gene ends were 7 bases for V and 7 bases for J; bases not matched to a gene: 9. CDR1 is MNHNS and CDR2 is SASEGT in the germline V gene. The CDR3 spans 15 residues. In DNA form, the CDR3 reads TGTGCCAGCACTGGCGACAGGGGGCGAAGCGGGGAGCTGTTTTTT. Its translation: CASTGDRGRSGELFF.

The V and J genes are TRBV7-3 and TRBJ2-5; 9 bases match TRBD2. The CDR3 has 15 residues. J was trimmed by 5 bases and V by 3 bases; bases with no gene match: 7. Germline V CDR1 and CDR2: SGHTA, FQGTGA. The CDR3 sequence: CASSLSSGRQETQYF. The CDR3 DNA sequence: TGTGCCAGCAGCTTGAGTAGCGGGAGACAGGAGACCCAGTACTTC.

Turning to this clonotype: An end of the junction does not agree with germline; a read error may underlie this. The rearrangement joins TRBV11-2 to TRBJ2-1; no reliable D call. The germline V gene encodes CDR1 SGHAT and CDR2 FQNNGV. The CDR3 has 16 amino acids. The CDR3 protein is CASSSPPGQTCNEHFF. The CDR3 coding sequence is TGTGCCAGCAGCTCTCCACCCGGTCAGACGTGCAATGAGCACTTCTTC.

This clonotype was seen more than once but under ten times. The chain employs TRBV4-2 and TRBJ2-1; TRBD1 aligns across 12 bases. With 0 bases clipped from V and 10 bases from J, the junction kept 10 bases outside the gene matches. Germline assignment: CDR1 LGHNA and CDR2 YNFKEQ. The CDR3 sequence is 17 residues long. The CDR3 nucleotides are TGTGCCAGCAGCCAAGAGAATAGGGGGACAGGGGGCAAGGAGCAGTTCTTC. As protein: CASSQENRGTGGKEQFF.

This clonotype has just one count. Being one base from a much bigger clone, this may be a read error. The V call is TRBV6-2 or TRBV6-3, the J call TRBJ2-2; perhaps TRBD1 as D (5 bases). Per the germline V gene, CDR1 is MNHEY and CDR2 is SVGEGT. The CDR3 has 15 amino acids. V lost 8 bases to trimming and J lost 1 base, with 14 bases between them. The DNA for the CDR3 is TGTGCCAGCCGACCAGGGTTGGGGAACACCGGGGAGCTGTTTTTT. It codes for CASRPGLGNTGELFF.

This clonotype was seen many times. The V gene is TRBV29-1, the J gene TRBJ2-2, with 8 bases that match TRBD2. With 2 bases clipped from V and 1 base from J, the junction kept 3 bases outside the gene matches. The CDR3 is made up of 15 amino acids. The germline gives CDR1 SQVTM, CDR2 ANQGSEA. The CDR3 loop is CSVEISGGNTGELFF. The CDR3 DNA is TGCAGCGTTGAAATCAGCGGGGGGAACACCGGGGAGCTGTTTTTT.

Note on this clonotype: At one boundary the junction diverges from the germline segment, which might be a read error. The CDR3 nucleotides read TGTGCCAGCAGTTCGCGGACTCCACCCTACGAGCACTACTTC. This encodes CASSSRTPPYEHYF. This chain joins TRBV12-3 or TRBV12-4 and TRBJ2-7, with D maybe TRBD2 (5 bases). This CDR3 contains 14 residues.

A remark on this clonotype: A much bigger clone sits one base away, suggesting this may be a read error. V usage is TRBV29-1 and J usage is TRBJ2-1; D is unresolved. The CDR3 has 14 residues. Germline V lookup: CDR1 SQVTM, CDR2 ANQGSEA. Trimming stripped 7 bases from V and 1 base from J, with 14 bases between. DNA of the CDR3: TGCAGCGCCCAGACAAGGTTATCCTACAATGAGCAGTTCTTC. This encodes CSAQTRLSYNEQFF.

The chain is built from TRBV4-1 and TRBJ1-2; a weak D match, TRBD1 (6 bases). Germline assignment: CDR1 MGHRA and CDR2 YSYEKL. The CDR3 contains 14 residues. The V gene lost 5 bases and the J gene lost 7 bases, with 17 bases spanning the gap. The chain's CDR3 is CASSSQGGGSGYTF. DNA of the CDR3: TGCGCCAGCAGCTCACAAGGGGGGGGTTCTGGCTACACCTTC.

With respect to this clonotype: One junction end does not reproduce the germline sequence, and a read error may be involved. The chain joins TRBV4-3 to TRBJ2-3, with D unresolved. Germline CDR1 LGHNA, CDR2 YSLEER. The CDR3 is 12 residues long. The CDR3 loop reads CANSFVTDTQYF. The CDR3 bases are TGCGCCAACAGCTTCGTCACAGATACGCAGTATTTT.

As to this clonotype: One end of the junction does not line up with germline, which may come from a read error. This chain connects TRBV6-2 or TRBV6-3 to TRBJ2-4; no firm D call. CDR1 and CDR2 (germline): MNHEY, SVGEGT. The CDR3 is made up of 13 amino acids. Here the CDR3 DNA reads TGTGCCAGCACCTCCGGGTCCAAAAACATTCGGTACTTC. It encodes CASTSGSKNIRYF.

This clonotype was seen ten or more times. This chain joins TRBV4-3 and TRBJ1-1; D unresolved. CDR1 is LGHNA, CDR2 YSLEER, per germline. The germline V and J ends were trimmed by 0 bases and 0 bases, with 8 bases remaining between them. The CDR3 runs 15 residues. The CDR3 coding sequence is TGCGCCAGCAGCCAAGATACGGTGATGAACACTGAAGCTTTCTTT. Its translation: CASSQDTVMNTEAFF.